This TCR beta chain was documented in a study of blood T cell repertoires in COVID-19 (TCRdb year 2020). In terms of the full investigation: Collaborator samples came from the United States, Italy and Spain and covered acute and convalescent phases of COVID-19. The samples were drawn from the first 160 participants of the ongoing ImmuneRACE study and from under 1,500 subjects provided by 6 global collaborators. The sample metadata nearly always contained a de-identified subject ID, COVID-19 status, age in years and sex. A freely available public database, intended as a resource for researchers studying the immune response to SARS-CoV-2, is where the repertoires were released. Deeply sampled blood TCRbeta repertoires from subjects exposed to, actively infected with, or recovered from COVID-19 were included in the dataset. The material from the prospective study consisted of cDNA or gDNA derived from T cells, B-cell-depleted T cells, or PBMCs. Where HLA class I and class II types were available, the types were taken from metadata supplied by the sample provider, not from assay-based typing. Summary of the overall study and its limitations: Clinical and demographic metadata were provided uncurated, with the amount varying by source and participant.

Collaborating institutions collected whole blood in K2EDTA tubes following their own protocols. For TCRbeta analysis, collaborators shipped samples as frozen whole blood, isolated PBMCs, or DNA extracted from either of those sample types. TCRbeta CDR3 regions were amplified from genomic DNA by means of the immunoSEQ Assay, a bias-controlled multiplex PCR. The original pipeline was this. The number of nucleated cells in each sample was estimated from the amplification of reference gene primers within the assay. Sequence reads were collapsed and filtered to measure the absolute abundance of every unique TCRbeta CDR3 rearrangement. Productive Simpson clonality was computed per sample as the square root of Simpson's diversity index over productive rearrangements. The clones in this table, taken by TCRdb from immuneACCESS, are in-frame only. Not every clone is retained; where verified, under half of the shortfall comes from an unresolved V gene, and the cause of the rest is unknown. Clonal size and the V and J genes are those of that table, whereas D and trimming came from the DNA. The sample table shows more than 250,000 clones, and about nine tenths are seen once. 1% of the sample belongs to the ten largest clones.

Reading the germline V gene gives CDR1 KGHSH and CDR2 LQKENI. Compared with germline, V lacks 5 bases and J lacks 3 bases; bases without a gene match: 4. Inclusive of the bounding cysteine and phenylalanine, the CDR3 is 14 residues long. The read is trimmed to its CDR3 DNA, 42 bases read in frame from base 1. This clone has more than one count but fewer than ten. Its antigen remains undetermined. No base quality information exists; no much larger clone differs at one position. This clonotype originated in a man in his forties or fifties with active or convalescent COVID-19. The sequencing input was peripheral blood. In this chain, TRBV18 is recombined with TRBJ2-7, with 10 middle bases fitting TRBD2. DNA sequence: TGTGCCAGCTCATCGAGGACTAGCGGCTACGAGCAGTACTTC. Translated, this is CASSSRTSGYEQYF.